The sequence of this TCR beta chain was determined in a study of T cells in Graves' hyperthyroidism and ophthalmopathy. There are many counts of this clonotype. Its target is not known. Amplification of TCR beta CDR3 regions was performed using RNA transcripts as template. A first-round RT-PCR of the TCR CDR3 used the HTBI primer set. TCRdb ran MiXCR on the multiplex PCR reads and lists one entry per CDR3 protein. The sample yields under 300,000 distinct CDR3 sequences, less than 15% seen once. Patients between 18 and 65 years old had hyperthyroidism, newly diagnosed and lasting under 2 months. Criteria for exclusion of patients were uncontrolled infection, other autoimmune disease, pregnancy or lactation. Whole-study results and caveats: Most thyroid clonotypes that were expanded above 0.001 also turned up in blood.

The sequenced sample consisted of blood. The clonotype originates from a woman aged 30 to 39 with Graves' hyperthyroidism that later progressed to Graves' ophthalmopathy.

Here the CDR3 DNA reads TGCGCCAGCAGCCCCAGGAAACTAGCGTCGAACACCGGGGAGCTGTTTTTT. Its translation: CASSPRKLASNTGELFF. J is TRBJ2-2 and V is TRBV4-3, with TRBD2 matching over 7 bases. CDR3 length equals 17 residues. Germline CDR1 and CDR2: LGHNA and YSLEER. Losses at the gene ends were 4 bases for V and 0 bases for J; bases not matched to a gene: 8.